The source of this TCR beta chain is a study of T cells in Graves' hyperthyroidism and ophthalmopathy. This CDR3 has 13 amino acids. Germline V gene lookup returns CDR1 MGHRA and CDR2 YSYEKL. V was clipped by 2 bases and J by 3 bases, with 8 bases between them. This clonotype was seen more than once but under ten times. Researchers amplified the TCR beta CDR3 regions from RNA transcripts. HTBI primers were the set used in a first-round RT-PCR of the TCR CDR3. Using its own MiXCR run on the multiplex PCR reads, TCRdb lists one record per CDR3 protein. The repertoire holds 500,000 to 750,000 distinct CDR3 sequences, with 15% to 19% as singletons.

The chain has TRBV4-1 and TRBJ2-7, with D tentatively TRBD1 (5 bases). The sample was blood. The sequence was obtained from a woman aged 30 to 39 with Graves' hyperthyroidism. The CDR3 spells CASSQQDSYEQYF. CDR3 sequence (DNA): TGCGCCAGCAGCCAACAAGACAGCTACGAGCAGTACTTC.